This T cell receptor beta chain was documented in a study of cytomegalovirus exposure and HLA in healthy donors. The CDR3 runs to 15 residues. Germline CDR1 reads MDHEN; CDR2 reads SYDVKM. Between the trimmed V and J ends, which lost 5 bases and 0 bases, there was a span of 14 bases. A multiplex PCR was run with 60 Vbeta primers and 13 Jbeta primers. Assay: immunoSEQ multiplex PCR; the TCRdb copy retains only in-frame clones and omits some. The repertoire includes fewer than 100,000 clones, 7.5% to 8.5% of them detected once, and over 2% sits in the top ten. This clone has more than one count but fewer than ten.

The source material was PBMCs. J is TRBJ2-7 and V is TRBV28, with D perhaps matching TRBD2 (7 bases). The clonotype comes from a man between 50 and 59 years old in good health and CMV-seronegative. DNA for the CDR3: TGTGCCAGCAGTAGGGGGGGGGCCGACTCCTACGAGCAGTACTTC. It encodes CASSRGGADSYEQYF.